This TCR beta chain was sequenced in a study of blood T cell repertoires in COVID-19. Study background: COVID-19 samples collected from the United States, Italy and Spain covered acute and convalescent phases. From T cells, B-cell-depleted T cells, or PBMCs came the material, which was cDNA or gDNA.

The CDR3 loop spans 13 amino acids. CDR1 is SEHNR and CDR2 is FQNEAQ in the germline V gene (reference sequence). V trimming: 6 bases; J trimming: 4 bases; junction bases outside the gene matches: 4. In the original processing: By means of reference gene primer amplification, nucleated cell counts were estimated. The method was immunoSEQ multiplex PCR; TCRdb's version includes in-frame clones alone and lacks a portion of them. The DNA was the basis for D and trimming; V, J and clone size are from that table. Among about 18,000 clones listed, approximately 91% were seen once. Input material: peripheral blood. The chain is built from TRBV7-9 and TRBJ1-2; TRBD1 matches 8 bases. This clonotype was sampled from a man in his forties with active COVID-19. The CDR3 region is CASRPGGGYGYTF. CDR3 sequence (DNA): TGTGCCAGCAGACCAGGGGGCGGCTATGGCTACACCTTC.